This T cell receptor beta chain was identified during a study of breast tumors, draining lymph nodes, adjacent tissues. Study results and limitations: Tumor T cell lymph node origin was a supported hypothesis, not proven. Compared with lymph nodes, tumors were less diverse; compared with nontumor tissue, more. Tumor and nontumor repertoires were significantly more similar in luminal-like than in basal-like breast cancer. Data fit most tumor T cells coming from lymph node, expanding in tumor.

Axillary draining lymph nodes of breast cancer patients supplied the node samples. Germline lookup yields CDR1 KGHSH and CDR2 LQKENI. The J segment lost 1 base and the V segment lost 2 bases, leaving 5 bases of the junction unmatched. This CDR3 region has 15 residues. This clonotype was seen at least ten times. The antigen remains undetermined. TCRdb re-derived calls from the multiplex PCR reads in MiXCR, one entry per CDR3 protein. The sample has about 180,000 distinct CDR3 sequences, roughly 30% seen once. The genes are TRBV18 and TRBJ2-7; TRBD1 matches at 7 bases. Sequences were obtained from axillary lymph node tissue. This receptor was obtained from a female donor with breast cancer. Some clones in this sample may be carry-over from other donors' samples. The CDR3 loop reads CASSPRQDRSYEQYF. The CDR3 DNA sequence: TGTGCCAGCTCACCAAGGCAGGACAGGTCCTACGAGCAGTACTTC. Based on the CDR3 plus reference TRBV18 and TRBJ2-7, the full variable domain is NAGVMQNPRHLVRRRGQEARLRCSPMKGHSHVYWYRQLPEEGLKFMVYLQKENIIDESGMPKERFSAEFPKEGPSILRIQQVVRGDSAAYFCASSPRQDRSYEQYFGPGTRLTVT.